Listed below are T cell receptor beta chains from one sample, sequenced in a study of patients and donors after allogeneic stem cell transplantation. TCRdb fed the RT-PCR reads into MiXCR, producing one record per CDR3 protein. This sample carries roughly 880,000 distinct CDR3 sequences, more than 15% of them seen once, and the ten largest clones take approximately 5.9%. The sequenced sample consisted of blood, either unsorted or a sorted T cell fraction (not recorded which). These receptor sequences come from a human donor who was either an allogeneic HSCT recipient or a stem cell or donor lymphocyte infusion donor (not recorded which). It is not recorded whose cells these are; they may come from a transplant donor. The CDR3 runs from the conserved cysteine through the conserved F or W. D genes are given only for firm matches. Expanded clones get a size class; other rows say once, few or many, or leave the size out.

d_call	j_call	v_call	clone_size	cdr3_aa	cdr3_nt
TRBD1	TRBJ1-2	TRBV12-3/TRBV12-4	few	CASSSDRDSSNYGYTF	TGTGCCAGCAGTTCGGACCGGGACAGCTCTAACTATGGCTACACCTTC
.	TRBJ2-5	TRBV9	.	CASSTPGVQETQYF	TGTGCCAGCAGCACCCCAGGGGTCCAAGAGACCCAGTACTTC
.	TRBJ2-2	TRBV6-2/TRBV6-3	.	CASSSTLGGFGELFF	TGTGCCAGCAGTTCGACTTTGGGTGGATTCGGGGAGCTGTTTTTT
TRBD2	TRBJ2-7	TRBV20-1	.	CSATLAGSSYEQYF	TGCAGTGCCACCCTAGCGGGTTCCTCCTACGAGCAGTACTTC
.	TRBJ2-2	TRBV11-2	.	CASSQEGDRGHLLNTGELFF	TGTGCCAGCAGTCAAGAGGGAGATAGGGGACACCTCTTAAACACCGGGGAGCTGTTTTTT
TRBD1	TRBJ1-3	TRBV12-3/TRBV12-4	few	CASSYTGQGLLSRNTIYF	TGTGCCAGCAGTTATACGGGACAGGGTCTTCTCTCACGAAACACCATATATTTT
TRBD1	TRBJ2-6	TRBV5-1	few	CASRIDRGLGANVLTF	TGCGCCAGCAGAATCGACAGGGGGCTTGGGGCCAACGTCCTGACTTTC
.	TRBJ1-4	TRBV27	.	CASSLRGFATNEKLFF	TGTGCCAGCAGTTTAAGGGGTTTTGCAACTAATGAAAAACTGTTTTTT
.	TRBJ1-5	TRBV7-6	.	CASSRGQYSYQPQHF	TGTGCCAGCAGCCGCGGACAGTATTCTTATCAGCCCCAGCATTTT
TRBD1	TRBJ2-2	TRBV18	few	CASSPDRDTGELFF	TGTGCCAGCTCACCTGACAGGGACACCGGGGAGCTGTTTTTT
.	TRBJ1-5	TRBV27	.	CASSLMGITATNQPQHF	TGTGCCAGCAGTTTGATGGGTATCACGGCCACCAATCAGCCCCAGCATTTT
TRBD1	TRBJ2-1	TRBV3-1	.	CASSQISGGRYNEQFF	TGTGCCAGCAGCCAGATATCAGGGGGCAGGTACAATGAGCAGTTCTTC
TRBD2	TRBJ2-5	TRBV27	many	CASSSLRRGGQETQYF	TGTGCCAGCAGTTCTCTTAGGCGGGGGGGACAAGAGACCCAGTACTTC
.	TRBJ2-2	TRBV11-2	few	CASSFGTETGELFF	TGTGCCAGCAGCTTCGGGACGGAGACCGGGGAGCTGTTTTTT
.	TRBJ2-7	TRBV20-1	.	CSARNPRTSYEQYF	TGCAGTGCTAGAAATCCTCGAACCTCCTACGAGCAGTACTTC
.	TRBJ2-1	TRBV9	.	CASSVAGTTRNEQFF	TGTGCCAGCAGCGTAGCCGGGACAACTCGAAATGAGCAGTTCTTC
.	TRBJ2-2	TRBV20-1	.	CSARRIAVNTGELFF	TGCAGTGCTAGAAGAATAGCGGTGAACACCGGGGAGCTGTTTTTT
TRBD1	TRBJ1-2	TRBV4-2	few	CASRYEQGRGYTF	TGTGCCAGCAGGTACGAACAGGGGAGAGGCTACACCTTC
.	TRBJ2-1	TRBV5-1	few	CASSLVDGYEQFF	TGCGCCAGCAGTCTGGTAGATGGCTATGAGCAGTTCTTC
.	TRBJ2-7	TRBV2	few	CASSDQREQYF	TGTGCCAGCAGTGATCAGCGCGAGCAGTACTTC
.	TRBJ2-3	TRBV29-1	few	CSVSGDTQYF	TGCAGCGTTTCGGGGGATACGCAGTATTTT
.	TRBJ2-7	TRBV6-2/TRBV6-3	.	CASSYARGLEQYF	TGTGCCAGCAGTTACGCGAGGGGTCTCGAGCAGTACTTC
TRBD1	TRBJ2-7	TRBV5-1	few	CASSWGQGNEQYF	TGCGCCAGCAGCTGGGGACAGGGAAACGAGCAGTACTTC
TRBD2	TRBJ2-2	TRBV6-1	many	CASSRLSGRGTGELFF	TGTGCCAGCAGTAGACTTAGCGGGAGGGGGACCGGGGAGCTGTTTTTT
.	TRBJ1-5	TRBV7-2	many	CASSPGRSNQPQHF	TGTGCCAGCAGCCCGGGAAGAAGCAATCAGCCCCAGCATTTT
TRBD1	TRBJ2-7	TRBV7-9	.	CASSLGAGQAYEQYF	TGTGCCAGCAGCCTGGGGGCGGGACAGGCCTACGAGCAGTACTTC
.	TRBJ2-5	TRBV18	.	CASSPLSSQETQYF	TGTGCCAGCTCACCACTGTCCTCACAAGAGACCCAGTACTTC
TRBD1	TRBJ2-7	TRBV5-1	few	CASRSAATGGLTYEQYF	TGCGCCAGCAGAAGTGCGGCTACAGGGGGATTAACCTACGAGCAGTACTTC
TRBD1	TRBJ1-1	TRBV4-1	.	CASSQDRGQVNTEAFF	TGCGCCAGCAGCCAAGATAGGGGACAGGTGAACACTGAAGCTTTCTTT
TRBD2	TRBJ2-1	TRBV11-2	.	CASSPGGGLPYNEQFF	TGTGCCAGCAGCCCGGGGGGGGGGCTACCCTACAATGAGCAGTTCTTC
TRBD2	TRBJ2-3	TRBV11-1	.	CASSLGGLAGGDNTDTQYF	TGTGCCAGCAGCTTGGGGGGACTAGCGGGAGGCGACAACACAGATACGCAGTATTTT
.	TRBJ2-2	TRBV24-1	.	CATSEPTTISNDGELFF	TGTGCCACCAGTGAACCGACCACCATTTCTAATGACGGGGAGCTGTTTTTT
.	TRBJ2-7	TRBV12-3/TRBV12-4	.	CASSSSGDEQYF	TGTGCCAGCAGTTCATCAGGGGACGAGCAGTACTTC
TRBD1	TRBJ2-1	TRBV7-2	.	CASSTGQVGNEQFF	TGTGCCAGCAGCACGGGACAGGTGGGCAATGAGCAGTTCTTC
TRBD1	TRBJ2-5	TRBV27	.	CASGQGARGETQYF	TGTGCCAGCGGACAGGGGGCCAGGGGGGAGACCCAGTACTTC
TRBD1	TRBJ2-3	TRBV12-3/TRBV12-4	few	CASNARGRGTDTQYF	TGTGCCAGCAACGCTAGGGGGCGAGGCACAGATACGCAGTATTTT
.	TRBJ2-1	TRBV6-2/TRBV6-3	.	CASSHWPEEQFF	TGTGCCAGCAGCCACTGGCCGGAAGAGCAGTTCTTC
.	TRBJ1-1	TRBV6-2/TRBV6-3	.	CASRRWGNTEAFF	TGTGCCAGCAGACGCTGGGGGAACACTGAAGCTTTCTTT
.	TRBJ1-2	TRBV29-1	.	CSVEDEEGGYGYTF	TGCAGCGTTGAAGATGAGGAGGGCGGCTATGGCTACACCTTC
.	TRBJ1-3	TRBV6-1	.	CASTGSPGNTIYF	TGTGCCAGTACAGGTTCCCCTGGAAACACCATATATTTT
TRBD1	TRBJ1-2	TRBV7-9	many	CASSYGTEGYGYTF	TGTGCCAGCAGCTACGGGACAGAGGGCTATGGCTACACCTTC
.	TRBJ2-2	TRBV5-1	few	CARNTGELFF	TGCGCCAGGAACACCGGGGAGCTGTTTTTT
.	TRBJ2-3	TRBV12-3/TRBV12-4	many	CASSLSRRTDTQYF	TGTGCCAGCAGTTTATCGAGGCGCACAGATACGCAGTATTTT
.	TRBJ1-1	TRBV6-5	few	CASSYRQDLGGTEAFF	TGTGCCAGCAGTTACCGTCAGGACCTCGGAGGCACTGAAGCTTTCTTT